One sample yielded the 29 T cell receptor beta chains listed below, sequenced in a study of technical replicates of blood from several donors. Assay: immunoSEQ multiplex PCR; the TCRdb copy retains only in-frame clones and omits some. The sample contains roughly 82,000 clones, around 90% of which appear only once. What was sequenced was T cells isolated from PBMCs. The receptors were sampled from a human donor in good health.

The rearrangement links TRBV5-1 to TRBJ2-7; D is perhaps TRBD2 (6 bases). The CDR3 sequence is 14 residues long. Trimming removed 4 bases from V and 1 base from J, with 12 bases in between. Per the germline V gene, CDR1 is SGHRS and CDR2 is YFSETQ. In DNA, the CDR3 is TGCGCCAGCAGCCCGGGGGACCGATCCTACGAGCAGTACTTC. It yields the protein CASSPGDRSYEQYF.

This sequence joins TRBV7-8 and TRBJ2-7, with TRBD1 as a possible D gene (5 bases). CDR3 length: 13 residues. Germline assignment: CDR1 SGHVS and CDR2 FQNEAQ. The germline V and J ends were trimmed by 3 bases and 3 bases, with 9 bases remaining between them. The CDR3 protein is CASSLGQDYEQYF. The CDR3 DNA follows: TGTGCCAGCAGCTTGGGGCAAGACTACGAGCAGTACTTC.

The chain combines TRBV4-1 with TRBJ2-7; 13 bases are shared with TRBD2. V dropped 0 bases and J dropped 7; count of bases not matched to a gene: 15. The CDR3 runs 19 residues. Germline loops: CDR1 MGHRA, CDR2 YSYEKL. The CDR3 sequence: CASSQDPTSGRARDGEQYF. The CDR3 bases are TGCGCCAGCAGCCAAGATCCCACTAGCGGGAGGGCCAGGGATGGGGAGCAGTACTTC.

The rearrangement joins TRBV29-1 to TRBJ1-1; D is unresolved. Germline loops: CDR1 SQVTM, CDR2 ANQGSEA. The CDR3 runs to 10 residues. Trimming cost V 6 bases and J 3 bases, with 5 bases left between them. This CDR3 reads CSVPDTEAFF. In DNA, the CDR3 is TGCAGCGTCCCGGACACTGAAGCTTTCTTT.

This clone was picked up a small number of times. V and J are TRBV19 and TRBJ1-1, with a weak D call TRBD1 (5 bases). The germline CDR1 and CDR2 sequences are LNHDA and SQIVND (reference sequence). This CDR3 contains 15 residues. V lost 3 bases to trimming and J lost 1 base, with 12 bases between them. CDR3 amino acids: CASSIEGAANTEAFF. CDR3 nucleotides: TGTGCCAGTAGTATCGAAGGGGCCGCGAACACTGAAGCTTTCTTT.

The CDR3 sequence is CASSHPGQGSYEQYF. The CDR3 nucleotides are TGTGCCAGCAGCCATCCGGGACAGGGGTCCTACGAGCAGTACTTC. The rearrangement joins TRBV16 to TRBJ2-7, with TRBD1 identical over 10 bases. V was clipped by 3 bases and J by 1 base; unmatched bases: 3. The CDR3 covers 15 residues. Germline CDR1 KGHSY, CDR2 FQNENV.

V is TRBV25-1 and J is TRBJ2-7; D remains ambiguous. In germline, CDR1 is MGHDK, CDR2 SYGVNS. The CDR3 sequence is 15 residues long. The V end lost 6 bases, the J end lost 2 bases, and 17 bases lay between the germline ends. The CDR3 bases are TGTGCCAGCAGCCCCCATTCCCCACTTACCTACGAGCAGTACTTC. Translation gives CASSPHSPLTYEQYF.

The chain recombines TRBV2 with TRBJ2-5; the match to TRBD2 covers 7 bases. Germline assignment: CDR1 SNHLY and CDR2 FYNNEI. Trimming took 1 base from V and 3 from J; bases not matched to a gene: 14. The CDR3 runs to 18 residues. The CDR3 sequence: CASSEVKNGGYREETQYF. CDR3 nucleotide sequence: TGTGCCAGCAGTGAAGTTAAGAACGGGGGGTACCGGGAAGAGACCCAGTACTTC.

V and J are TRBV5-1 and TRBJ2-7, with D possibly matching TRBD2 (5 bases). V was shortened by 6 bases and J by 3 bases, with 13 bases between the two germline ends. Per the germline V gene, CDR1 is SGHRS and CDR2 is YFSETQ. The CDR3 is 13 residues long. The CDR3 DNA is TGCGCCAGCACCCCATACGAGGGCTACGAGCAGTACTTC. Residues: CASTPYEGYEQYF.

The V call is TRBV7-6, the J call TRBJ1-3; D gene uncertain. The CDR3 has 16 amino acids. V lost 4 bases to trimming and J lost 0 bases, with 13 bases between them. The germline V gene has CDR1 SGHVS and CDR2 FNYEAQ. CDR3 sequence: CASSYGSPYSGNTIYF. The CDR3 DNA is TGTGCCAGCAGCTACGGGAGCCCCTACTCTGGAAACACCATATATTTT.

The chain joins TRBV2 to TRBJ1-1; 7 nucleotides line up with TRBD1. This CDR3 comprises 12 residues. V lost 6 bases to trimming and J lost 4 bases; unmatched junction nucleotides: 2. CDR1 and CDR2 from the germline V gene are SNHLY and FYNNEI. CDR3 nucleotide sequence: TGTGCCAGCAGGGCAGGGGGCACTGAAGCTTTCTTT. Translation gives CASRAGGTEAFF.

The chain has TRBV6-5 and TRBJ1-1; tentatively, D is TRBD1 (6 bases). Germline values: CDR1 MNHEY, CDR2 SVGAGI. Deletions cut 6 bases from V and 4 bases from J, with 12 bases between. This CDR3 contains 13 residues. The CDR3 reads CASRPTGSTEAFF. CDR3 in DNA: TGTGCCAGCAGGCCTACAGGGAGCACTGAAGCTTTCTTT.

The rearrangement links TRBV7-9 to TRBJ1-2; 8 bases agree with TRBD1. This CDR3 spans 14 amino acids. Trimming removed 5 bases from V and 4 bases from J; junction bases left unmatched: 6. Germline V gene lookup returns CDR1 SEHNR and CDR2 FQNEAQ (reference sequence). The chain's CDR3 is CASSVSGGFYGYTF. The CDR3 region has the DNA TGTGCCAGCAGCGTATCAGGGGGCTTCTATGGCTACACCTTC.

This CDR3 is CASTQSPRGRGEAFF. The CDR3 DNA reads TGTGCCAGCACCCAAAGCCCCAGGGGGCGCGGTGAAGCTTTCTTT. V gene TRBV5-4 combines with J gene TRBJ1-1, with 8 bases fitting TRBD1. Germline CDR1 is SGHNT and CDR2 is YYREEE (reference sequence). V lost 6 bases, J lost 7 bases, and 14 bases stayed unmatched. The CDR3 loop spans 15 amino acids.

The V gene is TRBV29-1, the J gene TRBJ2-6; D uncertain. Germline values: CDR1 SQVTM, CDR2 ANQGSEA. The CDR3 extends over 13 amino acids. V lost 7 bases and J lost 0, with 7 bases in between. The CDR3 sequence: CSELRSGANVLTF. The CDR3 DNA sequence: TGCAGCGAGCTCCGCTCTGGGGCCAACGTCCTGACTTTC.

This chain links TRBV10-1 with TRBJ1-1; TRBD1 might be the D (5 bases). Trimming shortened V by 0 bases and J by 8 bases, and 10 bases separated the two germline ends. The CDR3 runs 13 residues. Germline V gene data show CDR1 as WNHNN and CDR2 as SYGVQD (reference sequence). This CDR3 is CASSESVQGEAFF. CDR3 nucleotide sequence: TGCGCCAGCAGTGAGTCAGTCCAGGGAGAAGCTTTCTTT.

The chain has TRBV7-9 and TRBJ1-2; 7 nucleotides match TRBD1. J lost 12 bases, V lost 1 base, and 2 bases had no gene match. This CDR3 has 11 residues. CDR1 is SEHNR and CDR2 is FQNEAQ in the germline V gene (reference sequence). In nucleotides, the CDR3 is TGTGCCAGCAGCTTAGAGGGGGCGGACACCTTC. Translation gives CASSLEGADTF.

V usage is TRBV4-1 and J usage is TRBJ2-7, with D possibly being TRBD1 (5 bases). This CDR3 region has 17 residues. Germline CDR1 MGHRA, CDR2 YSYEKL. Trimming left V 0 bases short and J 6 bases short, with 21 bases between. The CDR3 DNA reads as TGCGCCAGCAGCCAAGATAATAGCTTGGGCAGGGATTCCGAGCAGTACTTC. Protein product: CASSQDNSLGRDSEQYF.

The chain has TRBV28 and TRBJ2-3; 10 positions agree with TRBD2. Trimming at V came to 3 bases and at J to 7 bases, leaving 7 bases not matched to a gene. This CDR3 is built from 15 residues. CDR1 and CDR2 (germline): MDHEN, SYDVKM. CDR3 sequence: CASSLGLAGENTQYF. The CDR3 DNA is TGTGCCAGCAGTTTGGGTCTAGCGGGAGAAAATACGCAGTATTTT.

This clone has more than one count but fewer than ten. This chain connects TRBV30 to TRBJ1-5, with 8 bases that match TRBD1. This CDR3 contains 15 residues. Germline CDR1 and CDR2: GTSNPN and SVGIG (reference sequence). V was clipped by 3 bases and J by 2 bases; unmatched bases: 6. The CDR3, as DNA: TGTGCCTGGAGACCAACGGACAGGGGCAATCAGCCCCAGCATTTT. Translating gives CAWRPTDRGNQPQHF. The full variable domain, its missing parts supplied by reference TRBV30 and TRBJ1-5, is SQTIHQWPATLVQPVGSPLSLECTVEGTSNPNLYWYRQAAGRGLQLLFYSVGIGQISSEVPQNLSASRPQDRQFILSSKKLLLSDSGFYLCAWRPTDRGNQPQHFGDGTRLSIL.

The CDR3 DNA sequence: TGTGCCAGCTCACTGGGACTAGCGAGGACCAATGAGCAGTTCTTC. Translating gives CASSLGLARTNEQFF. The genes are TRBV18 and TRBJ2-1; 10 nucleotides align to TRBD2. The length of the CDR3 is 15 residues. Germline assignment: CDR1 KGHSH and CDR2 LQKENI. V shed 4 bases and J 6 bases; nucleotides not matched to a gene: 6. Looking up the rest from reference TRBV18 and TRBJ2-1 gives the full variable domain: NAGVMQNPRHLVRRRGQEARLRCSPMKGHSHVYWYRQLPEEGLKFMVYLQKENIIDESGMPKERFSAEFPKEGPSILRIQQVVRGDSAAYFCASSLGLARTNEQFFGPGTRLTVL.

J is TRBJ1-3 and V is TRBV28; 7 bases are shared with TRBD1. The CDR3 is made up of 15 amino acids. The germline gives CDR1 MDHEN, CDR2 SYDVKM. Germline trimming cut 6 bases from V and 2 bases from J; bases unmatched to any gene: 7. The CDR3 nucleotides are TGTGCCAGCAGCGAGGGGACAGTTCCTGGAAACACCATATATTTT. This codes for CASSEGTVPGNTIYF.

J is TRBJ1-6 and V is TRBV14, with 7 bases matching TRBD1. The V and J ends lost 5 bases and 0 bases, in that order; junction bases with no gene match: 7. Per germline, CDR1 SGHDN and CDR2 FVKESK. The CDR3 contains 17 residues. As DNA, the CDR3 is TGTGCCAGCAGCGGAAGACAGGGAAACTCCTATAATTCACCCCTCCACTTT. Translation: CASSGRQGNSYNSPLHF.

The chain couples TRBV4-1 to TRBJ2-1; 8 bases are a match to TRBD2. This CDR3 is 13 amino acids long. After removal of 4 bases from V and 16 bases from J, the junction contained 12 bases not matched to a gene. Germline lookup yields CDR1 MGHRA and CDR2 YSYEKL. CDR3 loop: CASSPTSAGGHFF. CDR3 bases: TGCGCCAGCAGCCCTACATCCGCGGGGGGCCATTTCTTC.

The CDR3 spells CASRLAGLGVAGANVLTF. The CDR3 DNA reads as TGCGCCAGCAGACTAGCGGGACTAGGAGTCGCTGGGGCCAACGTCCTGACTTTC. The genes are TRBV5-1 and TRBJ2-6, with 10 bases aligning to TRBD2. This CDR3 has 18 amino acids. The V segment lost 5 bases and the J segment 2 bases; nucleotides outside the gene matches: 10. CDR1 is SGHRS, CDR2 YFSETQ, per germline.

V is TRBV10-3 and J is TRBJ2-3, with TRBD2 matching over 14 bases. The germline gives CDR1 ENHRY, CDR2 SYGVKD. V was pared by 3 bases and J by 6 bases, with 8 bases of the junction left unmatched. CDR3 size: 17 residues. CDR3 in DNA: TGTGCCATCAGTGATCCGACTAGCGGGGGGGCATTCGATACGCAGTATTTT. This translates into CAISDPTSGGAFDTQYF.

This chain links TRBV7-6 with TRBJ2-5, with 9 bases aligning to TRBD2. CDR1 and CDR2 from the germline V gene are SGHVS and FNYEAQ. This CDR3 region has 14 residues. Trimming took 6 bases from V and 1 from J; bases not matched to a gene: 3. CDR3 loop: CASSSGGSQETQYF. In DNA, the CDR3 is TGTGCCAGCAGTAGCGGGGGATCCCAAGAGACCCAGTACTTC. Full variable domain (rest looked up from reference TRBV7-6 and TRBJ2-5): GAGVSQSPRYKVTKRGQDVALRCDPISGHVSLYWYRQALGQGPEFLTYFNYEAQQDKSGLPNDRFSAERPEGSISTLTIQRTEQRDSAMYRCASSSGGSQETQYFGPGTRLLVL.

The genes are TRBV11-3 and TRBJ2-1; D remains unclear. The V gene's germline CDR1 is SGHNT and CDR2 YENEEA. The CDR3 has 15 amino acids. V was shortened by 2 bases and J by 0 bases, with 8 bases between the two germline ends. The CDR3 here is CASSLPFSSYNEQFF. CDR3 sequence (DNA): TGTGCCAGCAGCTTACCCTTTAGCTCCTACAATGAGCAGTTCTTC.

The chain uses TRBV27 and TRBJ1-2; D is ambiguous. V lost 1 base and J lost 5, with 8 bases in between. This CDR3 contains 13 residues. Germline values: CDR1 MNHEY, CDR2 SMNVEV (reference sequence). CDR3 protein: CASSLLTGYGYTF. In nucleotides, the CDR3 is TGTGCCAGCAGTTTATTAACGGGTTATGGCTACACCTTC.